A selection of T cell receptor beta chains follows, all from one sample in a study of T cell responses to AZD1222 COVID-19 vaccine. Produced via immunoSEQ multiplex PCR; TCRdb's table is partial and in-frame only. In the table there are about 130,000 clones, 89% of which are singletons. The specimen was peripheral blood, collected on day 0 of AZD1222 vaccination. These receptors were obtained from an adult in good health. Each CDR3 is given with its conserved first and last residue. A D gene is named only where the DNA matches it firmly. Not every row has a clone size; where given, it reads once, few, many or a size class.

j_call,v_call,clone_size,d_call,cdr3_length,cdr3_nt,cdr3_aa
TRBJ1-2,TRBV30,.,TRBD1,13,TGTGCCTGGAGCAGGGGGTCTCACTATGGCTACACCTTC,CAWSRGSHYGYTF
TRBJ2-2,TRBV5-1,.,TRBD2,15,TGCGCCAGCAGCTTATCGGCGGGAGTGCCCGGGGAGCTGTTTTTT,CASSLSAGVPGELFF
TRBJ1-5,TRBV24-1,.,.,15,TGTGCCACCAGTGCGGCAGGAGATAGCAATCAGCCCCAGCATTTT,CATSAAGDSNQPQHF
TRBJ1-1,TRBV11-3,.,.,14,TGTGCCAGCAGCGAGGGACAACCTAACACTGAAGCTTTCTTT,CASSEGQPNTEAFF
TRBJ2-2,TRBV29-1,.,.,16,TGCAGCGCAAGGGGAGGGGGTATGAGCCACACCGGGGAGCTGTTTTTT,CSARGGGMSHTGELFF
TRBJ2-5,TRBV7-9,.,TRBD2,12,TGTGCCAGCAGCTTAGCTAGCGGGTCCCAGTACTTC,CASSLASGSQYF
TRBJ2-7,TRBV11-3,.,TRBD2,19,TGTGCCAGCAGCTTAGTTAGTCGGATCGGGACTAGAGAATCCTACGAGCAGTACTTC,CASSLVSRIGTRESYEQYF
TRBJ1-1,TRBV29-1,.,.,11,TGCAGCGTTGGGGGTGTTACTGAAGCTTTCTTT,CSVGGVTEAFF
TRBJ1-4,TRBV5-4,.,TRBD1,15,TGTGCCAGCAGCAGACAGGGGCCAACTAATGAAAAACTGTTTTTT,CASSRQGPTNEKLFF
TRBJ1-1,TRBV5-1,.,TRBD1,15,TGCGCCAGCAGCTCCAATAAAGACAGGGGCACTGAAGCTTTCTTT,CASSSNKDRGTEAFF
TRBJ2-3,TRBV11-1,.,TRBD2,16,TGTGCCAGCAGCCTTATTCTAGCGGGAGAGGGAGATACGCAGTATTTT,CASSLILAGEGDTQYF
TRBJ1-1,TRBV15,.,TRBD1,14,TGTGCCACCAGCGGAAACAGGGGGCCCACTGAAGCTTTCTTT,CATSGNRGPTEAFF
TRBJ2-5,TRBV28,once,.,15,TGTGCCAGCAGTACACTCGATGAGGCGCAAGAGACCCAGTACTTC,CASSTLDEAQETQYF
TRBJ1-1,TRBV11-1,few,TRBD1,15,TGTGCCAGCAGCTTCGGGACAGCCATTAACACTGAAGCTTTCTTT,CASSFGTAINTEAFF
TRBJ2-3,TRBV11-2,.,TRBD2,16,TGTGCCAGCAGCTCCCAGGGTAGCGGGACGGCAGATACGCAGTATTTT,CASSSQGSGTADTQYF
TRBJ2-1,TRBV29-1,.,TRBD1,14,TGCAGCGTTTTGGGACAGGGGACCTACAATGAGCAGTTCTTC,CSVLGQGTYNEQFF
TRBJ2-6,TRBV5-4,.,.,17,TGTGCCAGCAGCACTGGACAGACTGAATCTGGGGCCAACGTCCTGACTTTC,CASSTGQTESGANVLTF
TRBJ1-3,TRBV27,few,.,14,TGTGCCAGCAGTCTTCGGGGGGCTGGAAACACCATATATTTT,CASSLRGAGNTIYF
TRBJ2-7,TRBV4-1,.,TRBD1,14,TGCGCCAGCAGCCGTCAGACAGGGCCCTACGAGCAGTACTTC,CASSRQTGPYEQYF
TRBJ1-6,TRBV20-1,.,.,10,TGCAGTGCCTTCATCCCCCCCCTCCACTTT,CSAFIPPLHF
TRBJ2-7,TRBV7-6,.,.,16,TGTGCCAGCAGCCCCGATGCAGGGGACCTCTCCTACGAGCAGTACTTC,CASSPDAGDLSYEQYF
TRBJ2-3,TRBV21-1,.,.,13,TGTGCCAGCAATAAAGACCCCCCTCCTACGCAGTATTTT,CASNKDPPPTQYF
TRBJ1-5,TRBV4-3,.,.,17,TGCGCCAGCAGCCAAGATATATTGTTGTATAGCAATCAGCCCCAGCATTTT,CASSQDILLYSNQPQHF
TRBJ1-3,TRBV2,.,TRBD1,16,TGTGCCAGCAGTGGGACAGGGACTAACTCTGGAAACACCATATATTTT,CASSGTGTNSGNTIYF
TRBJ1-1,TRBV7-9,.,TRBD1,17,TGTGCCAGCAGCTTACCGGGACAGGGCCTAGGAGGGACTGAAGCTTTCTTT,CASSLPGQGLGGTEAFF
TRBJ1-3,TRBV9,.,.,15,TGTGCCAGCAGCGTAGATGTGGATTCTGGAAACACCATATATTTT,CASSVDVDSGNTIYF
TRBJ1-3,TRBV12-3/TRBV12-4,.,TRBD1,12,TGTGCCAGGACAGGGTCTGGAAACACCATATATTTT,CARTGSGNTIYF